This TCR beta chain was sequenced in a study of spatial heterogeneity in lung cancer. About the study: Consistently, beta-chain sequences turned up in larger numbers than alpha-chain sequences did. Study-wide results and limits: TCRs found ubiquitously expanded in tumor appeared in blood more at resection than at follow-up.

TCRdb redid the calling of the 5' RACE reads with MiXCR, one entry per CDR3 protein. The sample has 9,500 to 12,000 distinct CDR3 sequences, approximately 25% seen once. This clonotype was recorded many times. No antigen is known for it. Time point specified: sample taken at primary tumor resection. Unsorted whole RNA of tumor, nontumor lung or frozen PBMC was sequenced. The CDR3 has 17 residues. Germline lookup yields CDR1 SGHVS and CDR2 FQNEAQ. The junction had 8 bases not matched to a gene; V was cut back by 2 bases and J by 2 bases. The chain recombines TRBV7-8 with TRBJ1-1; 10 bases align to TRBD1. The origin of this receptor is a female donor with early-stage non-small cell lung cancer. Material: PBMCs, obtained at surgery. CDR3 amino acids: CASSLLAGTGDNTEAFF. Written as DNA, the CDR3 is TGTGCCAGCAGCTTATTAGCTGGGACAGGGGATAACACTGAAGCTTTCTTT.